Listed below are T cell receptor beta chains from one sample, sequenced in a study of a mutant IDH1 vaccine in newly diagnosed glioma. No antigens are known for them. This table comes from immunoSEQ multiplex PCR, and its TCRdb copy is limited to in-frame clones, with some not included. The sample consists of 32,000 or so clones, roughly nine tenths of them appearing once. The sequencing used peripheral blood mononuclear cells (PBMCs), collected from a glioma patient whose treatment included an IDH1 peptide vaccine. All receptors come from a middle-aged woman with glioma. Some clones in this sample may be carry-over from other donors' samples. Each CDR3 is given with its conserved first and last residue. D genes are given only for firm matches. Expanded clones get a size class; other rows say once, few or many, or leave the size out.

D,V,size,J,DNA,CDR3
-,TRBV7-6,-,TRBJ1-2,TGTGCCAGCAGCTTAGTGGGTTACAGGGAAGGGGCATATGGCTACACCTTC,CASSLVGYREGAYGYTF
TRBD2,TRBV18,-,TRBJ2-5,TGTGCCAGCTCACCATTTACTAGCGGAGAGACCCAGTACTTC,CASSPFTSGETQYF
-,TRBV19,-,TRBJ2-6,TGTGCCAGTAGTATCTCGGGCGGCAGGGGAGGGTCCTCTGGGGCCAACGTCCTGACTTTC,CASSISGGRGGSSGANVLTF
TRBD1,TRBV5-1,-,TRBJ2-7,TGCGCCAGCGCACAGGGGCCTTCCTACGAGCAGTACTTC,CASAQGPSYEQYF
-,TRBV7-9,-,TRBJ2-1,TGTGCCAGCAGCTTCCTAGGCAATGAGCAGTTCTTC,CASSFLGNEQFF
TRBD1,TRBV11-3,-,TRBJ1-1,TGTGCCAGCAGCTTAGGTGGACAGGGTGGCACTGAAGCTTTCTTT,CASSLGGQGGTEAFF
TRBD2,TRBV2,-,TRBJ2-5,TGTGCCAGCAAGCCTAGCGGGATTGTAGAGACCCAGTACTTC,CASKPSGIVETQYF
TRBD2,TRBV7-2,-,TRBJ2-1,TGTGCCAGCAGCTTAGGGCTAGCGGACAATGAGCAGTTCTTC,CASSLGLADNEQFF
-,TRBV6-1,-,TRBJ2-5,TGTGCCAGCAGGCAAGGGAGCGGGCAAGAGACCCAGTACTTC,CASRQGSGQETQYF
-,TRBV4-3,once,TRBJ2-5,TGCGCCAGCAGCCAAAAGGAATTGGGGACCCAGTACTTC,CASSQKELGTQYF
TRBD1,TRBV14,-,TRBJ2-3,TGTGCCAGCAGCCAGGGACAGTCTAGCACAGATACGCAGTATTTT,CASSQGQSSTDTQYF
TRBD2,TRBV28,-,TRBJ2-1,TGTGCCAGCAGTTCCCCCGGGACTAGCGGGAAGGACGAGCAGTTCTTC,CASSSPGTSGKDEQFF
-,TRBV14,few,TRBJ2-3,TGTGCCAGCAGCCAAGCGGCGGGCAAATTCGATACGCAGTATTTT,CASSQAAGKFDTQYF
TRBD1,TRBV7-3,-,TRBJ1-1,TGTGCCAGCAGCAGACAGGGTGTCACTGAAGCTTTCTTT,CASSRQGVTEAFF
-,TRBV9,-,TRBJ1-1,TGTGCCAGCAGCGCGGGGGTGAACACTGAAGCTTTCTTT,CASSAGVNTEAFF
TRBD1,TRBV5-1,-,TRBJ1-4,TGCGCCAGCAGGGCAGGGGGCCCAACTAATGAAAAACTGTTTTTT,CASRAGGPTNEKLFF
TRBD1,TRBV27,-,TRBJ2-7,TGTGCCAGCAGTTTATCCGGGACAGGAGATTACGAGCAGTACTTC,CASSLSGTGDYEQYF
TRBD1,TRBV27,-,TRBJ2-4,TGTGCCAGCAGTCTAAGCGTGGGACAGGGGGGCCAAAACATTCAGTACTTC,CASSLSVGQGGQNIQYF
-,TRBV9,-,TRBJ2-1,TGTGCCAGCAGCGGGAGGACGGACCCAAAAGGACCACCAAACAATGAGCAGTTCTTC,CASSGRTDPKGPPNNEQFF
TRBD2,TRBV7-9,-,TRBJ2-7,TGTGCCAGCAGCTCGGACCGGGACTACTCCTACGAGCAGTACTTC,CASSSDRDYSYEQYF
-,TRBV7-2,-,TRBJ2-1,TGTGCCAGCAGCTTTTCGGGCAATGAGCAGTTCTTC,CASSFSGNEQFF
-,TRBV19,once,TRBJ1-1,TGTGCCACTGGGACGGGGAGCCGCGGGGCTTTCTTT,CATGTGSRGAFF
-,TRBV5-1,-,TRBJ2-7,TGCGCCAGCAGGACAGATTACGAGCAGTACTTC,CASRTDYEQYF
-,TRBV4-2,-,TRBJ1-1,TGTGCCAGCAGCCAAGACCCGGGGGGAATAACTGAAGCTTTCTTT,CASSQDPGGITEAFF
-,TRBV27,-,TRBJ2-2,TGTGCCAGCAGTTTTCCTGCCGGGGAGCTGTTTTTT,CASSFPAGELFF
TRBD2,TRBV25-1,few,TRBJ2-4,TGTGCCAGCAGTGAAAATAGAGCGGGGCTGGCCAAAAACATTCAGTACTTC,CASSENRAGLAKNIQYF
TRBD1,TRBV4-3,-,TRBJ2-5,TGCGCCAGCAGCCAAGATCTACCGGGACAGGGGGCGCGGGAGACCCAGTACTTC,CASSQDLPGQGARETQYF
TRBD1,TRBV9,-,TRBJ2-2,TGTGCCAGCAGCACTGGGGCAGGGGGACGCACCGGGGAGCTGTTTTTT,CASSTGAGGRTGELFF
-,TRBV19,once,TRBJ2-6,TGTGCCAGTACTGCGTTAGTCGCCAACGTCCTGACTTTC,CASTALVANVLTF
TRBD2,TRBV10-3,-,TRBJ2-7,TGTGCCATCAGTGAAAGGACTAGCGGGAACTACGAGCAGTACTTC,CAISERTSGNYEQYF
-,TRBV5-5,-,TRBJ2-3,TGTGCCAGCAGCTTTATATTGGGGGATACGCAGTATTTT,CASSFILGDTQYF
TRBD1,TRBV10-3,-,TRBJ2-7,TGTGCCATCAGTGAGTCCGACAGGGGCTACGAGCAGTACTTC,CAISESDRGYEQYF
-,TRBV27,-,TRBJ1-2,TGTGCCAGCAAGAAAGGGGGGCGCGAAGGGAACGGCTACACCTTC,CASKKGGREGNGYTF
-,TRBV2,-,TRBJ2-6,TGTGCCAGCAGTACTACAGGGTCAGGGGCCAACGTCCTGACTTTC,CASSTTGSGANVLTF
TRBD1,TRBV5-1,-,TRBJ1-1,TGCGCCAGCAGGGTAGCTCAGGGGGTGAACACTGAAGCTTTCTTT,CASRVAQGVNTEAFF
TRBD1,TRBV5-4,-,TRBJ2-2,TGTGCCAGCAGCTTCAGTCCACAGGGGCCCGGGGAGCTGTTTTTT,CASSFSPQGPGELFF